This TCR beta chain was identified in a study of patients and donors after allogeneic stem cell transplantation. In its sample, this clonotype was seen a few times. TCRdb re-analysed the RT-PCR reads in MiXCR, keeping a single row per CDR3 protein. Among more than 850,000 distinct CDR3 sequences, roughly 18% were seen once, and the ten largest hold 6%. V lost 8 bases to trimming and J lost 3 bases, with 14 bases between them. CDR3 length equals 14 residues. Germline-derived CDR1 and CDR2 are SNHLY and FYNNEI. Input material: blood, either unsorted or a sorted T cell fraction (not recorded which). The TCR comes from a human donor who was either an allogeneic HSCT recipient or a stem cell or donor lymphocyte infusion donor (not recorded which). It is not recorded whose cells these are; they may come from a transplant donor. V is TRBV2 and J is TRBJ1-3; TRBD1 might be the D (5 bases). CDR3 nucleotides: TGTGCCAGCCGAGAGGGGACGATTGGAAACACCATATATTTT. It specifies CASREGTIGNTIYF. Full variable domain (outside the CDR3, taken from reference TRBV2 and TRBJ1-3): EPEVTQTPSHQVTQMGQEVILRCVPISNHLYFYWYRQILGQKVEFLVSFYNNEISEKSEIFDDQFSVERPDGSNFTLKIRSTKLEDSAMYFCASREGTIGNTIYFGEGSWLTVV.